This note documents a single T cell receptor beta chain sequence. Its antigen is not known. The data derive from a study of T cell responses to AZD1222 COVID-19 vaccine. Points from the study as a whole: The repertoires were collected only after the peak T cell response. Two AZD1222 administrations were followed by greater Spike-specific TCR breadth and depth.

Generated by immunoSEQ multiplex PCR, the TCRdb table keeps only in-frame clones and is missing some. The table lists fewer than 180,000 clones, 80% to 95% of them singletons. The CDR3 covers 15 residues. The ends were cut back, 1 base at V and 3 bases at J, with 11 bases in the middle. CDR1 is KGHSH, CDR2 LQKENI, per germline. The sequence was collected from an adult who received the AZD1222 COVID-19 vaccine. The genes are TRBV18 and TRBJ2-3; D remains unclear. The starting material was peripheral blood, obtained 28 days after the second AZD1222 dose. CDR3 residues: CASSPRNGRTDTQYF. CDR3 sequence (DNA): TGTGCCAGCTCACCACGGAATGGGCGGACAGATACGCAGTATTTT.